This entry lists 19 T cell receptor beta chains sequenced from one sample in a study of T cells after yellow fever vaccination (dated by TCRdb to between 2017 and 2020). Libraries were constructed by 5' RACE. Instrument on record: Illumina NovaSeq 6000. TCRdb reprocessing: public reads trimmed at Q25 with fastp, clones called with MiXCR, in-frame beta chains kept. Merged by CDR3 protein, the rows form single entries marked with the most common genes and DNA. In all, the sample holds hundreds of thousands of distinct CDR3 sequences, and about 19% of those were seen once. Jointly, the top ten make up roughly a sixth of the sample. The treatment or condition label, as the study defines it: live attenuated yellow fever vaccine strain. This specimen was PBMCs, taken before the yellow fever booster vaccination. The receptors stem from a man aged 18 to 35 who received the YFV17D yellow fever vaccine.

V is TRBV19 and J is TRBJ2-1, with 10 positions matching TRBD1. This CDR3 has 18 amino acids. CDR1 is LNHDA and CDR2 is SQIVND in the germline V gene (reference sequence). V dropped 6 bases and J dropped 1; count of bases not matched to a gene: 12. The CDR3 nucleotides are TGTGCCAGTAGGCCGCACCCGACAGGGGGCCCATCCTACAATGAGCAGTTCTTC. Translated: CASRPHPTGGPSYNEQFF.

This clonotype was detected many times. As DNA, the CDR3 is TGTGCCAGCAGTAGGGACAACGGGGCCAACGTCCTGACTTTC. This sequence encodes CASSRDNGANVLTF. V and J are TRBV6-6 and TRBJ2-6; tentative D call: TRBD1 (6 bases). The CDR3 is 14 residues long. Deletions cut 5 bases from V and 4 bases from J, with 9 bases between. Germline lookup yields CDR1 MNHNY and CDR2 SVGAGI (reference sequence).

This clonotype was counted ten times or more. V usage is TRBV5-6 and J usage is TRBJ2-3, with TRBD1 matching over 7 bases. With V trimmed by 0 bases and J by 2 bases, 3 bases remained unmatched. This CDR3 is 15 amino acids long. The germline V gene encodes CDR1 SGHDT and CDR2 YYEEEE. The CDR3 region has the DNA TGTGCCAGCAGCTTGGACAGGGGCCTCACAGATACGCAGTATTTT. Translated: CASSLDRGLTDTQYF. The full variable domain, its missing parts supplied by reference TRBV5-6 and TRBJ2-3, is DAGVTQSPTHLIKTRGQQVTLRCSPKSGHDTVSWYQQALGQGPQFIFQYYEEEERQRGNFPDRFSGHQFPNYSSELNVNALLLGDSALYLCASSLDRGLTDTQYFGPGTRLTVL.

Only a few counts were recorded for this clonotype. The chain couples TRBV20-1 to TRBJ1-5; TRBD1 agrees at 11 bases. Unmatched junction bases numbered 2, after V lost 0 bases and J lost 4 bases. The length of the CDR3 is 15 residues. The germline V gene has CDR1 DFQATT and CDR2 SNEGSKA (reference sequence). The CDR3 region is CSAREGQGANQPQHF. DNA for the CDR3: TGCAGTGCTAGAGAAGGACAGGGGGCAAATCAGCCCCAGCATTTT.

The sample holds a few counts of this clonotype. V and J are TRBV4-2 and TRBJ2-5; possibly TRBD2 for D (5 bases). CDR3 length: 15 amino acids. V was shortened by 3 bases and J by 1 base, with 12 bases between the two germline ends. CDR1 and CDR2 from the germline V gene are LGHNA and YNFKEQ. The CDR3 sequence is CASSHAGSGQETQYF. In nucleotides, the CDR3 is TGTGCCAGCAGCCATGCGGGCAGTGGCCAAGAGACCCAGTACTTC.

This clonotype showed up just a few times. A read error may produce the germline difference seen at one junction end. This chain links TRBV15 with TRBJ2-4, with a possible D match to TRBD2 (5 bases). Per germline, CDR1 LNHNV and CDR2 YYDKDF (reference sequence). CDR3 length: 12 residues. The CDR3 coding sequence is TGTGCCACCAGCACACTACTAGGGCATTCCCACTTC. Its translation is CATSTLLGHSHF. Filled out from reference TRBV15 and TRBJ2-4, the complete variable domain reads DAMVIQNPRYQVTQFGKPVTLSCSQTLNHNVMYWYQQKSSQAPKLLFHYYDKDFNNEADTPDNFQSRRPNTSFCFLDIRSPGLGDTAMYLCATSTLLGHSHFGAGTRLSVL.

CDR3 residues: CASGFRTGELFF. CDR3 bases: TGTGCCAGCGGATTTCGCACCGGGGAGCTGTTTTTT. The gene calls are TRBV2 and TRBJ2-2; D gene unclear. The CDR3 consists of 12 residues. Germline V gives CDR1 SNHLY, CDR2 FYNNEI. Trimming stripped 8 bases from V and 4 bases from J, with 8 bases between. The whole variable domain, remainder taken from reference TRBV2 and TRBJ2-2, is EPEVTQTPSHQVTQMGQEVILRCVPISNHLYFYWYRQILGQKVEFLVSFYNNEISEKSEIFDDQFSVERPDGSNFTLKIRSTKLEDSAMYFCASGFRTGELFFGEGSRLTVL.

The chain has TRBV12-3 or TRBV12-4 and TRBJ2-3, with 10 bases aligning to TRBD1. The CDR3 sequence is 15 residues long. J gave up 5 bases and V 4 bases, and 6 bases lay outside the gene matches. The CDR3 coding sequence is TGTGCCAGCAGTTCGCCGGGACAGGGGATAGATACGCAGTATTTT. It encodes CASSSPGQGIDTQYF.

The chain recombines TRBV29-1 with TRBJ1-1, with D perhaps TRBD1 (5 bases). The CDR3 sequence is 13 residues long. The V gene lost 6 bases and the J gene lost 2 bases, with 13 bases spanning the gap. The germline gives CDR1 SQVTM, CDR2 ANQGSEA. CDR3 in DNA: TGCAGCGTAAGACAGCACACTAACACTGAAGCTTTCTTT. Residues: CSVRQHTNTEAFF.

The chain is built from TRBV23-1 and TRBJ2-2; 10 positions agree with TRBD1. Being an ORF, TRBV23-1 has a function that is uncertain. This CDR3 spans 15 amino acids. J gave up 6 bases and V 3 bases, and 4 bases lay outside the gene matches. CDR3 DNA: TGCGCCAGCAGTCAGGGACAGGGGAAGGCCGGGGAGCTGTTTTTT. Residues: CASSQGQGKAGELFF.

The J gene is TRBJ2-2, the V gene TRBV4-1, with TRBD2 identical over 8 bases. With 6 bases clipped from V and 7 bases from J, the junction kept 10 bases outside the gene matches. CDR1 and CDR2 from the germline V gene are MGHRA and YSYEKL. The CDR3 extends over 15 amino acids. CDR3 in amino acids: CASSRSGLALGELFF. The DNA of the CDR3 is TGCGCCAGCAGTAGAAGTGGACTAGCTCTCGGGGAGCTGTTTTTT.

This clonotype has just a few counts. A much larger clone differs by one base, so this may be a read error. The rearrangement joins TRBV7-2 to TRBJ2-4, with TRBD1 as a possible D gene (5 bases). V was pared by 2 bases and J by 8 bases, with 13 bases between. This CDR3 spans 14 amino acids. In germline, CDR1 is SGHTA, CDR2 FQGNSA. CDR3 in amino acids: CASSLSQGGDIQYF. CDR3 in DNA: TGTGCCAGCAGCTTAAGCCAGGGCGGAGACATTCAGTACTTC. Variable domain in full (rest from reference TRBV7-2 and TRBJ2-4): GAGVSQSPSNKVTEKGKDVELRCDPISGHTALYWYRQSLGQGLEFLIYFQGNSAPDKSGLPSDRFSAERTGGSVSTLTIQRTQQEDSAVYLCASSLSQGGDIQYFGAGTRLSVL.

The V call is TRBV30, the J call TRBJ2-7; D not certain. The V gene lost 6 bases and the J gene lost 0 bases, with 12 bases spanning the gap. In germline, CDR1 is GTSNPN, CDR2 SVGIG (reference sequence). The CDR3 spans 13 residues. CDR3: CACRADLSYEQYF. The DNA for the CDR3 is TGTGCCTGTCGGGCGGACCTCTCCTACGAGCAGTACTTC.

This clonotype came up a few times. CDR3 in DNA: TGCGCCAGCAGCCATACAACATTTGGGAACACTGAAGCTTTCTTT. Amino acid sequence: CASSHTTFGNTEAFF. This chain joins TRBV4-1 and TRBJ1-1; D ambiguous. The CDR3 is made up of 15 amino acids. V was clipped by 3 bases and J by 1 base, with 12 bases between them. Germline-derived CDR1 and CDR2 are MGHRA and YSYEKL.

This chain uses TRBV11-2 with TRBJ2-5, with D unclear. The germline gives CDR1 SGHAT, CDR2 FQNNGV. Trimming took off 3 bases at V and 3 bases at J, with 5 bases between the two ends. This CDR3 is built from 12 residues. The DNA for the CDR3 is TGTGCCAGCAGCTTCCAGAAAGAGACCCAGTACTTC. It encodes CASSFQKETQYF.

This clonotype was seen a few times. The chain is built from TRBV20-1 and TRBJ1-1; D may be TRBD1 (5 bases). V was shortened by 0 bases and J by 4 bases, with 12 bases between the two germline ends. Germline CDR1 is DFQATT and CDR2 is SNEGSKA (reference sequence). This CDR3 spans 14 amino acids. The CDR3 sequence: CSARESRAGTEAFF. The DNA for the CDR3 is TGCAGTGCTAGAGAAAGCAGGGCAGGCACTGAAGCTTTCTTT.

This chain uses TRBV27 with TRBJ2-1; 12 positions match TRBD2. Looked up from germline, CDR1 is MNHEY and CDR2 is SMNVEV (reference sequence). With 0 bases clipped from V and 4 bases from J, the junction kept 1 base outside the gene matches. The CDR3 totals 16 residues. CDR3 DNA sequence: TGTGCCAGCAGTTTATCCACTAGCGGGGGGTACAATGAGCAGTTCTTC. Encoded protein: CASSLSTSGGYNEQFF.

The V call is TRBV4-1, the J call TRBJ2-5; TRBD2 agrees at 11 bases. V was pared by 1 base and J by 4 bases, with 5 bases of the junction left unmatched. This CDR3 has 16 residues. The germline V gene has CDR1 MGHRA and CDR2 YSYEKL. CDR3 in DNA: TGCGCCAGCAGCCAAGGGAATAGCGGGGGGGCAGAGACCCAGTACTTC. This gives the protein CASSQGNSGGAETQYF.

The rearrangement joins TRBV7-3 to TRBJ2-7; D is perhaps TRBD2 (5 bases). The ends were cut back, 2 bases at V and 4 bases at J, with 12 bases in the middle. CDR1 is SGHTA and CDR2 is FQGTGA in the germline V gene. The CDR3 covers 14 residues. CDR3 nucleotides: TGTGCCAGCAGCTTAGGAGGATTAGGTTACGAGCAGTACTTC. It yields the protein CASSLGGLGYEQYF.